This T cell receptor (beta chain) was sequenced during a study of T cells in Graves' hyperthyroidism and ophthalmopathy. Patients were aged 18 to 65, had disease duration under 2 months, and had newly diagnosed hyperthyroidism. Pregnant or lactating patients were excluded, as were those with uncontrolled infection or other autoimmune disease. Study-wide findings and caveats: Among clonotypes expanded in thyroid above 0.001, most were also found in blood. Ophthalmopathy got predicted by the model a median 6.5 months before its onset.

In germline, CDR1 is DFQATT, CDR2 SNEGSKA (reference sequence). V was shortened by 6 bases and J by 4 bases, with 11 bases between the two germline ends. The CDR3 covers 12 residues. Points on this clonotype: Its antigen is as yet unknown.

Researchers took RNA transcripts and amplified the TCR beta CDR3 regions from them. HTBI primers were employed in a first-round RT-PCR of the TCR CDR3. TCRdb called the multiplex PCR reads again in MiXCR, with one record for every CDR3 protein. The sample contains under 800,000 distinct CDR3 sequences, approximately 15% of which appear only once. Material for sequencing was blood. The rearrangement joins TRBV20-1 to TRBJ2-3; possibly TRBD1 or TRBD2 for D (5 bases each). This TCR came from a woman aged 18-29 years with Graves' hyperthyroidism. In DNA form, the CDR3 reads TGCAGTGCATCCGGGACCCCAGATACGCAGTATTTT. Protein sequence: CSASGTPDTQYF.